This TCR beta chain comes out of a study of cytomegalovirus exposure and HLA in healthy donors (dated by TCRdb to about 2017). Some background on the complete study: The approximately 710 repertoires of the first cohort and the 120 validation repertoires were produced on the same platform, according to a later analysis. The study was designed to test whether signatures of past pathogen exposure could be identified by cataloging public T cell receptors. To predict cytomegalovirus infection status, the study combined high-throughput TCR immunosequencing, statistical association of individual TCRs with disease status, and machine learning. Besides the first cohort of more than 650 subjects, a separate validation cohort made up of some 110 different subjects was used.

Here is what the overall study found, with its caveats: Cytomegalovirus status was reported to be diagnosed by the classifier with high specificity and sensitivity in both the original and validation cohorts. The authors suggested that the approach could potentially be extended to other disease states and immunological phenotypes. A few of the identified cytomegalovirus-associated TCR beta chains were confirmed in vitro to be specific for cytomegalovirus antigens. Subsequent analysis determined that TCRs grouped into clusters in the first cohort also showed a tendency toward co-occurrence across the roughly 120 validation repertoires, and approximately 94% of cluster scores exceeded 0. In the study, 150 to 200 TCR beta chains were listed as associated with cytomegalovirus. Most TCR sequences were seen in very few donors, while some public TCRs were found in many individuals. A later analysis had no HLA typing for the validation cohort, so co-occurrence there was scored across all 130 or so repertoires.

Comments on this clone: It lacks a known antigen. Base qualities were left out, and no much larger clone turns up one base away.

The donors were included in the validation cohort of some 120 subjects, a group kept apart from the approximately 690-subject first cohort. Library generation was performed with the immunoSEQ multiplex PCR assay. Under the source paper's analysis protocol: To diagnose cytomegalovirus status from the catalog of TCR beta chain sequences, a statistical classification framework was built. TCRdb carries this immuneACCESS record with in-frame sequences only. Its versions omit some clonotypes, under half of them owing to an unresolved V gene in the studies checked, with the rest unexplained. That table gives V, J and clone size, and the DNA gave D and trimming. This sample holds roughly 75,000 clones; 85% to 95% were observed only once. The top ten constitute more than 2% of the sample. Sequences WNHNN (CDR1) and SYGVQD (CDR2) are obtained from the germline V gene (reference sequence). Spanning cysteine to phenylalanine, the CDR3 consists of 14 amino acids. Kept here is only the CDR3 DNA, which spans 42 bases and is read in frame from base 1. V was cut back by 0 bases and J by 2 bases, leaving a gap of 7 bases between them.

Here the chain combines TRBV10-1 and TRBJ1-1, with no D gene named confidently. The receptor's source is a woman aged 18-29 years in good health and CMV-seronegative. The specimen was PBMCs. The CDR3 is CASSESLGNTEAFF. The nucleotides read TGCGCCAGCAGTGAGTCTCTCGGTAACACTGAAGCTTTCTTT.